This record concerns one T cell receptor (beta chain) sequence. MiXCR, run by TCRdb on the 5' RACE reads, gives a single entry per CDR3 protein. The sample consists of 420,000 or so distinct CDR3 sequences, about 18% of them appearing once. This sample was taken from a study of identical twins. V lost 0 bases to trimming and J lost 3 bases, with 12 bases between them. Germline loops: CDR1 MGHRA, CDR2 YSYEKL. This CDR3 region has 15 residues. Sample: naive T cells sorted from blood. The origin of this receptor is a man aged 45-65 years in good health. The genes are TRBV4-1 and TRBJ2-7; possibly TRBD2 for D (7 bases). The CDR3 bases are TGCGCCAGCAGCCAAGAACCGGGGGGCCACTACGAGCAGTACTTC. As protein: CASSQEPGGHYEQYF.